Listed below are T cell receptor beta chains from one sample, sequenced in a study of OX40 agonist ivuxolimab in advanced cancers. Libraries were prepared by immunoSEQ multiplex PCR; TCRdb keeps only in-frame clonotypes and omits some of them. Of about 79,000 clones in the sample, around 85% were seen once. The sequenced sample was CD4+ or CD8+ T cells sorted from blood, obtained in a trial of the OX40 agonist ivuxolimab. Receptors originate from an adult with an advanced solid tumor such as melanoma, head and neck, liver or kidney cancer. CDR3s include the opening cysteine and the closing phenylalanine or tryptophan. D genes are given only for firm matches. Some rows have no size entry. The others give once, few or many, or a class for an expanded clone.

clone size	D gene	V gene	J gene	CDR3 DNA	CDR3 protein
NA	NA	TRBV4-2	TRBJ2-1	TGTGCCAGCAGCCAAGATCTCCCCACTACCGTCCGCAATGAGCAGTTCTTC	CASSQDLPTTVRNEQFF
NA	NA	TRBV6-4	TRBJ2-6	TGTGCCAGCAGTGACAACTCTGGGGCCAACGTCCTGACTTTC	CASSDNSGANVLTF
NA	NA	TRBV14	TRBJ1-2	TGTGCCAGCAGCCGCCTCGGCGAGGGAGGCTACACCTTC	CASSRLGEGGYTF
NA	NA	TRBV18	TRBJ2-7	TGTGCCAGCTCACCAGTCTGGCGCAACACCTACGAGCAGTACTTC	CASSPVWRNTYEQYF
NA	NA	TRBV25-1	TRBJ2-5	TGTGCCAGCAGTGAAACGCACTCTCAAGAGACCCAGTACTTC	CASSETHSQETQYF
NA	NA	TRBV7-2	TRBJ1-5	TGTGCCAGCAGCCTAGGGGCGGGGATCGGCAATCAGCCCCAGCATTTT	CASSLGAGIGNQPQHF
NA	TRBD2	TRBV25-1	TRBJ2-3	TGTGCCAGTACTCCGGGACTAGCGTACGATACGCAGTATTTT	CASTPGLAYDTQYF
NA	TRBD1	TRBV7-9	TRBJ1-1	TGTGCCAGCAGAGGAGAGACAGGGTCGCCTGAAGCTTTCTTT	CASRGETGSPEAFF
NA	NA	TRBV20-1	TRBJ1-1	TGCAGTGCTAGATTCACCACTGAAGCTTTCTTT	CSARFTTEAFF
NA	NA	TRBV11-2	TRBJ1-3	TGTGCCAGCAGCCTCGGCTTGATGAGAACTGGAAACACCATATATTTT	CASSLGLMRTGNTIYF
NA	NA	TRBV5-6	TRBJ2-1	TGTGCCAGCAGCTTGGCCATGGACTACAATGAGCAGTTCTTC	CASSLAMDYNEQFF
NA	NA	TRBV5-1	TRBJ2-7	TGCGCCAGCAGCGGTCTACCGGGCAGCCGAACCTACGAGCAGTACTTC	CASSGLPGSRTYEQYF
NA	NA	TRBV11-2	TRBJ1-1	TGTGCCAGCAGCTCTAGAAGCACGAACACTGAAGCTTTCTTT	CASSSRSTNTEAFF
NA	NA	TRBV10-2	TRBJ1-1	TGCGCCAGCAGTGTTGGGGGAAGGACTGAAGCTTTCTTT	CASSVGGRTEAFF
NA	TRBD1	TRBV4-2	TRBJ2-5	TGTGCCAGCAGCTCCTCTTCCGGGACAGGGGTGCGAGAGCAGTACTTC	CASSSSSGTGVREQYF
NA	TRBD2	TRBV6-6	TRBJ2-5	TGTGCCAGCAGGCGCCCGGGACTACAAGAGACCCAGTACTTC	CASRRPGLQETQYF
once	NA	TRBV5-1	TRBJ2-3	TGCGCCAGCAGCTTGGTAGCGGACCCCACAGATACGCAGTATTTT	CASSLVADPTDTQYF
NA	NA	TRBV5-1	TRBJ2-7	TGCGCCAGCACGCGGACCTCGGGACCCTCCTACGAGCAGTACTTC	CASTRTSGPSYEQYF
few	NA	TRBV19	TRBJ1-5	TGTGCCAGTAGTTCTGGGCAGGGTGCCCAGCCCCAGCATTTT	CASSSGQGAQPQHF
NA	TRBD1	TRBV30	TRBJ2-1	TGTGCCTGGAGTGTATATTTCTCGACAGGGGGCATGAATGAGCAGTTCTTC	CAWSVYFSTGGMNEQFF
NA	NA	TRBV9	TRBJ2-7	TGTGCCAGCAGCGTAGGCGAAGCTTCGACCTACGAGCAGTACTTC	CASSVGEASTYEQYF
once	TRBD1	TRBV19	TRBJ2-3	TGTGCCAGTAGTACTGGGAGACAGGGTAGCACAGATACGCAGTATTTT	CASSTGRQGSTDTQYF
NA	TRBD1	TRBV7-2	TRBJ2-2	TGTGCCAGCAGCTATAACAGGGGAACCGGGGAGCTGTTTTTT	CASSYNRGTGELFF
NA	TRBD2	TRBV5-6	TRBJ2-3	TGTGCCAGCAGCTCCAGGACTAGGCCGGTAAGGGGCACAGATACGCAGTATTTT	CASSSRTRPVRGTDTQYF
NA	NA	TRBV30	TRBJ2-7	TGTGCCTGGAGTGTAGAGAATTCGGACGAGCAGTACTTC	CAWSVENSDEQYF
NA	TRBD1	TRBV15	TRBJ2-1	TGTGCCACCAGCAGACAGACCGGGACAGGTTTCTTCTTC	CATSRQTGTGFFF
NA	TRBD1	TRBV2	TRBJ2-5	TGTGCCAGCAGTGAATTGACAGGGGAAGAGACCCAGTACTTC	CASSELTGEETQYF